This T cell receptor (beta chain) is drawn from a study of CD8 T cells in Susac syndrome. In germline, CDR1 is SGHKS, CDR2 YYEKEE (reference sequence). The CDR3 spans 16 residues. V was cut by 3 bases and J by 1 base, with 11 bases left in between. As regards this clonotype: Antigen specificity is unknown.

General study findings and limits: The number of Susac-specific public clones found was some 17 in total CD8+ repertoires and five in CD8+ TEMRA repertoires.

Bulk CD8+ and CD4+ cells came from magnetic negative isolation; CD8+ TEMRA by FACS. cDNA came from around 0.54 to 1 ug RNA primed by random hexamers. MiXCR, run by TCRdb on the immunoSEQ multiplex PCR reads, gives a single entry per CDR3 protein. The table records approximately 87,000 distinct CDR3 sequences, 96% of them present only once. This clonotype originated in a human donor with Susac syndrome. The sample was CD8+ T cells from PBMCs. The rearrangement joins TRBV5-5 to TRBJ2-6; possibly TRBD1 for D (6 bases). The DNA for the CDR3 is TGTGCCAGCAGCTCGACAGGTGGTTCTGGGGCCAACGTCCTGACTTTC. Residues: CASSSTGGSGANVLTF.